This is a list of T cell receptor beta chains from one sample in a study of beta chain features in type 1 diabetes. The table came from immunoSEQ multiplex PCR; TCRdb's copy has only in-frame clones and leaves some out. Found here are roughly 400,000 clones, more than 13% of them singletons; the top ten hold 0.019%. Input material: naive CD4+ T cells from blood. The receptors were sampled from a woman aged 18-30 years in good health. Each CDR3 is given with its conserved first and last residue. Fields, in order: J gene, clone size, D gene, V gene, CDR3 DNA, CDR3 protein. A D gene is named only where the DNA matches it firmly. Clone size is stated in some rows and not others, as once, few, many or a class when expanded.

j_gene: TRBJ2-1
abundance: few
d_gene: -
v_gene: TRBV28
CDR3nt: TGTGCCAGCAGTCTCAAGGGGCTTGAGCAGTTCTTC
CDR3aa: CASSLKGLEQFF

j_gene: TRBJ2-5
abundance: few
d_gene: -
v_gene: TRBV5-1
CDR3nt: TGCGCCAGCAGCTTAGTACTTGAAGAGACCCAGTACTTC
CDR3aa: CASSLVLEETQYF

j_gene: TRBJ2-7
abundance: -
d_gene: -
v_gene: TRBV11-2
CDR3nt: TGTGCCAGCAGCTTAGTCGCGGGCGCCTACGAGCAGTACTTC
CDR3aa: CASSLVAGAYEQYF

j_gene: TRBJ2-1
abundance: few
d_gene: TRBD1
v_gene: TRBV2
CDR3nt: TGTGCCAAAAGACGGGACAGTTCTAGGAATGAGCAGTTCTTC
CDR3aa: CAKRRDSSRNEQFF

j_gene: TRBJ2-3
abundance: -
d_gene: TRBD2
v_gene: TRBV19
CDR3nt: TGTGCCAGCGGGGGACTAGAGAAAGCAGATACGCAGTATTTT
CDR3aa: CASGGLEKADTQYF

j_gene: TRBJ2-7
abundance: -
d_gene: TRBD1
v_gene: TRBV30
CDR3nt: TGTGCCTGGAGTGTAGCCGGGACAGGGGGCTACGAGCAGTACTTC
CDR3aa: CAWSVAGTGGYEQYF

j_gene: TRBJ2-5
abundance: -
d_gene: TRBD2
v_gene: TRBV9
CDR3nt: TGTGCCAGCAGCGTAGCGCGGGGAGGGCCCTCTGGGGAGACCCAGTACTTC
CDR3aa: CASSVARGGPSGETQYF

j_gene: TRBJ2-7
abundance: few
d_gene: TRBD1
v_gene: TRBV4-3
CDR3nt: TGCGCCAGCAGCCTCACTCGGGACAGCTACGAGCAGTACTTC
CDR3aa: CASSLTRDSYEQYF

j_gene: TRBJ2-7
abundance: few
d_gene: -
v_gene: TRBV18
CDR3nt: TGTGCCAGCTCACCGACAGGGAGGCACGAGCAGTACTTC
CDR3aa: CASSPTGRHEQYF

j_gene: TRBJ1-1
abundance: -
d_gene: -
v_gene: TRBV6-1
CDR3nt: TGTGCCAGCAGCGAGGGATACACTGAAGCTTTCTTT
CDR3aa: CASSEGYTEAFF

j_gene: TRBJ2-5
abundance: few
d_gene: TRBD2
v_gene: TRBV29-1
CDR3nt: TGCAGCGCGGGGGGACGGCTACAAGAGACCCAGTACTTC
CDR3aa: CSAGGRLQETQYF

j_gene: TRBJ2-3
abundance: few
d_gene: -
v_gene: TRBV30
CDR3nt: TGTGCCTGGAATACCGGGATCACAGATACGCAGTATTTT
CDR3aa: CAWNTGITDTQYF

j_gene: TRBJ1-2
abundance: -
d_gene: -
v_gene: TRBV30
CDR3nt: TGTGCCTGGAGTGTCACGGGATTCTATGGCTACACCTTC
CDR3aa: CAWSVTGFYGYTF

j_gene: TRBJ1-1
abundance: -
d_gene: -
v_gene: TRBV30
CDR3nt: TGTGCCTGGAACAGGGTTAACACTGAAGCTTTCTTT
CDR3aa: CAWNRVNTEAFF

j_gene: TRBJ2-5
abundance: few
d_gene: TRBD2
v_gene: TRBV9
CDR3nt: TGTGCCAGCAGCGTCGGGACTAGCGGGAGGGCCTTAGAGACCCAGTACTTC
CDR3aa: CASSVGTSGRALETQYF

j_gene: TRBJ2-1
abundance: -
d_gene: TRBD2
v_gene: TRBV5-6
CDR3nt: TGTGCCAGTCCCACGATACCCGGGACTAGCGGGAGTAAATGGAATGAGCAGTTCTTC
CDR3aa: CASPTIPGTSGSKWNEQFF

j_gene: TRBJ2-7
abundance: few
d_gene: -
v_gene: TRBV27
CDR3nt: TGTGCCAGCAGTTTACGGGCAGGGAGGTCCTACGAGCAGTACTTC
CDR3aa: CASSLRAGRSYEQYF

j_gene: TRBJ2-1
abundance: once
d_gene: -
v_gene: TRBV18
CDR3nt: TGTGCCAGCTCAAGCGTGGCGGGATCCTACAATGAGCAGTTCTTC
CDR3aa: CASSSVAGSYNEQFF

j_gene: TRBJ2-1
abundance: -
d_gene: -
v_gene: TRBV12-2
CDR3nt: TGTGCAAGTCGCTTCCCCTCGGGACTTAACAATGAGCAGTTCTTC
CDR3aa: CASRFPSGLNNEQFF

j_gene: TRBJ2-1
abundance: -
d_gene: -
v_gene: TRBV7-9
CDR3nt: TGTGCCAGCAGCGCAGGGTGGAACAATGAGCAGTTCTTC
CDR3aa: CASSAGWNNEQFF

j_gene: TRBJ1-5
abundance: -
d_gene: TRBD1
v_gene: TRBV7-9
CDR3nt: TGTGCCAGCAGCTTAGCAGGGGGCATCGGTCAGCCCCAGCATTTT
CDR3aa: CASSLAGGIGQPQHF

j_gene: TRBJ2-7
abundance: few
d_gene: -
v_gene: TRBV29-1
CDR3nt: TGCAGCGTTGAAGATAGTACAGGCTCAAAATCCTACGAGCAGTACTTC
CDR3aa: CSVEDSTGSKSYEQYF

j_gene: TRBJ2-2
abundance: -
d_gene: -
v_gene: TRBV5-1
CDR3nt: TGCGCCAGTGGTTTCGGGAGTTCAACCGGGGAGCTGTTTTTT
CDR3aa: CASGFGSSTGELFF

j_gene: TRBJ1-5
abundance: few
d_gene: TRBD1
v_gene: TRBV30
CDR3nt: TGTGCCTGGAAGGGACAGACCAATCAGCCCCAGCATTTT
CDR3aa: CAWKGQTNQPQHF

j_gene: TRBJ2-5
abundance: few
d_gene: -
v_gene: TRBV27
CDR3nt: TGTGCCAGCAGTTTGGGGGGGCGAGAGACCCAGTACTTC
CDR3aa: CASSLGGRETQYF

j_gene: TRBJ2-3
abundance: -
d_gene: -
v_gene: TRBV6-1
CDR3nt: TGTGCCAGCAGCAAAGGGGAGGGGGCAGATACGCAGTATTTT
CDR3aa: CASSKGEGADTQYF

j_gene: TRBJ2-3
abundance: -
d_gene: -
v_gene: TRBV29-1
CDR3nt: TGCAGCGTTGGACTAGGGGGGGAAAGCACAGATACGCAGTATTTT
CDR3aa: CSVGLGGESTDTQYF

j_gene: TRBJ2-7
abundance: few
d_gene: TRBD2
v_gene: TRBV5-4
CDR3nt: TGTGCCAGCAGCCCCCCCCGGGAGCGGGAAACCTACGAGCAGTACTTC
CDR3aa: CASSPPRERETYEQYF

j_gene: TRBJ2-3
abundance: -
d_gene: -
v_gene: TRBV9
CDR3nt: TGTGCCAGCAGCCCTAGATACAGCACAGATACGCAGTATTTT
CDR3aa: CASSPRYSTDTQYF